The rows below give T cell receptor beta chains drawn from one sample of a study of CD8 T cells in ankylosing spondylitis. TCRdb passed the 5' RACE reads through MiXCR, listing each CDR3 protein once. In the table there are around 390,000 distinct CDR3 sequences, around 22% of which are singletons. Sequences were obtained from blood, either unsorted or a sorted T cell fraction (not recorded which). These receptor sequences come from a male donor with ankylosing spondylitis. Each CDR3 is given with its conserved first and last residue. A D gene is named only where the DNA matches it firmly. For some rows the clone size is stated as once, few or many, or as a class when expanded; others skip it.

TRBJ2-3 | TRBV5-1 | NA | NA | TGCGCCAGCAGCGGGGGTAGGGGACTCACAGATACGCAGTATTTT | CASSGGRGLTDTQYF
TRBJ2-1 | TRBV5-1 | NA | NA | TGCGCCAGCAGCTCCCAAGGGTGGGGGGTAGATGAGCAGTTCTTC | CASSSQGWGVDEQFF
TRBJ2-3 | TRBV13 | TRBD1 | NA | TGTGCCAGCAGCCAGTCTTTGGGGACAGGGGGTCAAGCAGATACGCAGTATTTT | CASSQSLGTGGQADTQYF
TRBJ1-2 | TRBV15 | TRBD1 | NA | TGTGCCACCAGCAGAGCCGGGACAGGGGGCCTCTATGGCTACACCTTC | CATSRAGTGGLYGYTF
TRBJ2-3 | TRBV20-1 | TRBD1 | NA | TGCAGTGCAAGAGGACAGGGGGTGGGCACAGATACGCAGTATTTT | CSARGQGVGTDTQYF
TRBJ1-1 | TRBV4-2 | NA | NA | TGTGCCAGCAGCCAGGATTTCGGGGTGAACACTGAAGCTTTCTTT | CASSQDFGVNTEAFF
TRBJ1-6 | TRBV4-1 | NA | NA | TGCGCCAGCAGCCAAGGGGGATTTATTCAATCCCTCCACTTT | CASSQGGFIQSLHF
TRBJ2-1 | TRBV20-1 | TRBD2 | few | TGCAGTGCTGGGGACTACTACAATGAGCAGTTCTTC | CSAGDYYNEQFF
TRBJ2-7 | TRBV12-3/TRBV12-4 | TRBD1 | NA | TGTGCCAGCAGTTTACCCAGGGGGTGGCAGTACTTC | CASSLPRGWQYF
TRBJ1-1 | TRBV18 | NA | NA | TGTGCCAGCTCACCAAGTACAGGGTCGAGAGTGGCTGAAGCTTTCTTT | CASSPSTGSRVAEAFF
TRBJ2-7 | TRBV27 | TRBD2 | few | TGTGCCAGCAGTACTGGACTAGCTCCCTACGAGCAGTACTTC | CASSTGLAPYEQYF
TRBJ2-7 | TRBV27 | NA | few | TGTGCCAGCAGTTCTCGACCGACGTGGAACGAGCAGTACTTC | CASSSRPTWNEQYF
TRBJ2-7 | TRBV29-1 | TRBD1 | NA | TGCAGCGGAATAAGACAGGGATCGGGCTCCTACGAGCAGTACTTC | CSGIRQGSGSYEQYF
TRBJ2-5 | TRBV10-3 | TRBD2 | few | TGTGCCATCAGTGAGTCTCCTAGCGGGAGGTCAGAGACCCAGTACTTC | CAISESPSGRSETQYF
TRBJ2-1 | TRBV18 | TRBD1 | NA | TGTGCCAGCTCACCACCGGGACAGGGGCTTACCGATGAGCAGTTCTTC | CASSPPGQGLTDEQFF
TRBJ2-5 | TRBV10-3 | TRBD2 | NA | TGTGCCATCAGTTCGGCGGGAGGCGAAGAGACCCAGTACTTC | CAISSAGGEETQYF
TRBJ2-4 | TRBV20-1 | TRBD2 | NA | TGCAGTGCCAGAATGGGGGGGAACGTCATTCAGTACTTC | CSARMGGNVIQYF
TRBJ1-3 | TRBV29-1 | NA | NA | TGCAGCGTTATACAGGTCTCTGGAAACACCATATATTTT | CSVIQVSGNTIYF
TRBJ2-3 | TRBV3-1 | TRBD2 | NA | TGTGCCAGCAGCCAGACAGCGGGAGTAGCAGATACGCAGTATTTT | CASSQTAGVADTQYF
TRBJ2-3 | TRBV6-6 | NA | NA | TGTGCCAGCACCCAGGTTGGGACAGATACGCAGTATTTT | CASTQVGTDTQYF
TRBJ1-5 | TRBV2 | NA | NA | TGTGCCAGCAAGAATCTTTCGGGTCAGCCCCAGCATTTT | CASKNLSGQPQHF
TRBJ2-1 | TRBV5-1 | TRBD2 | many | TGCGCCAGCAGCCCTTTTAGCGGGAGGTACAATGAGCAGTTCTTC | CASSPFSGRYNEQFF
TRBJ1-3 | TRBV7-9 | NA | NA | TGTGCCAGCAGCCCCTTCGGGGGTCGTGGCGGGAACACCATATATTTT | CASSPFGGRGGNTIYF
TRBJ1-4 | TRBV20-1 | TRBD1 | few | TGCAGTGCGTACAGGGGTGAAAAACTGTTTTTT | CSAYRGEKLFF
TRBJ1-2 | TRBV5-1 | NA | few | TGCGCCAGCAGCTTACAGCCTCCTAACTATGGCTACACCTTC | CASSLQPPNYGYTF
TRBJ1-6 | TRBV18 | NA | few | TGTGCCAGCTCACCACCGACGGGGGAAGGTTCACCCCTCCACTTT | CASSPPTGEGSPLHF
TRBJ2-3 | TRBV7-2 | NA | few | TGTGCCAGCAGCTTATTTCGGGGGCGCACAGATACGCAGTATTTT | CASSLFRGRTDTQYF